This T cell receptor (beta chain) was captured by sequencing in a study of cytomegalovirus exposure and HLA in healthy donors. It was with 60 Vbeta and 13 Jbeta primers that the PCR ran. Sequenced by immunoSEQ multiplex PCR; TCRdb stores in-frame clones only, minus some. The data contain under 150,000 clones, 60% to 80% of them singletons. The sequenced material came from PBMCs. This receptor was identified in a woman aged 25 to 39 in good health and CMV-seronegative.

The CDR3 reads CASSSPVTDTQYF. Here the CDR3 DNA reads TGTGCCAGCAGTTCCCCCGTCACAGATACGCAGTATTTT. The rearrangement links TRBV6-1 to TRBJ2-3; D not resolved. Germline lookup yields CDR1 MNHNS and CDR2 SASEGT. This CDR3 has 13 amino acids. V was pared by 5 bases and J by 2 bases, with 8 bases between.